The clone carrying this T cell receptor beta chain was seen ten or more times. Antigen: not known. Per germline, CDR1 LNHDA and CDR2 SQIVND (reference sequence). This CDR3 region has 13 residues. V gave up 5 bases and J gave up 7 bases, with 12 bases separating them. This sample was taken from a study of identical twins. Study conclusions and caveats: Zero-insertion analyses might be partly confounded by invariant T cells like MAIT and iNKT. Cord blood's abundant beta clonotypes had fewer insertions, unlike memory repertoires. Compared with models, monozygotic twins showed more out-of-frame TCR alpha sharing. The degree of excess twin sharing was weaker in beta out-of-frame sequences.

MiXCR, applied by TCRdb to the 5' RACE reads, yields one record per CDR3 protein. The sample carries about 220,000 distinct CDR3 sequences, roughly 7.5% recorded once. These same data were also listed under a study on yellow fever vaccine responses in identical twins.

Source material: memory (CD45RO+) T cells sorted from blood. The chain has TRBV19 and TRBJ2-1, with D tentatively TRBD1 (5 bases). The clonotype comes from a young woman in good health. CDR3 nucleotides: TGTGCCAGTAGTTCACAATCAGGGAATGAGCAGTTCTTC. It specifies CASSSQSGNEQFF.